Listed below are T cell receptor beta chains from one sample, sequenced in a study of OX40 agonist ivuxolimab in advanced cancers. The repertoire was sequenced with immunoSEQ multiplex PCR; TCRdb's copy has only in-frame clones and lacks some. Of 80,000 or so clones in the sample, around 85% are singletons; the top ten hold less than 2.5%. Sequenced material: CD4+ or CD8+ T cells sorted from blood, taken in a trial of the OX40 agonist ivuxolimab. These receptor sequences come from an adult with an advanced solid tumor such as melanoma, head and neck, liver or kidney cancer. Each CDR3 is given with its conserved first and last residue. The size of a clone is reported for some rows only, either as once, few or many, or as a class for expanded clones.

j_call | v_call | clone_size | cdr3_aa
TRBJ2-1 | TRBV7-3 | . | CASSPIGFHNEQFF
TRBJ1-5 | TRBV7-3 | . | CASSLGKHF
TRBJ2-1 | TRBV9 | . | CASSVGLAVSYNEQFF
TRBJ2-3 | TRBV7-6 | once | CASSLGSPRRVDTQYF
TRBJ1-5 | TRBV7-3 | once | CASRCGREGIYSNQPQHF
TRBJ1-6 | TRBV15 | . | CATSREGPGGVYNSPLHF
TRBJ1-3 | TRBV28 | . | CAISQGAGNTIYF
TRBJ2-7 | TRBV7-6 | . | CASSAKLAGVSHEQYF
TRBJ2-1 | TRBV5-4 | . | CASSTRQALLEQFF
TRBJ2-3 | TRBV6-5 | . | CASSLTGVNTDTQYF
TRBJ2-5 | TRBV6-5 | . | CASRGGTKTQYF
TRBJ1-1 | TRBV5-1 | . | CASSLGWRNTEAFF
TRBJ2-7 | TRBV14 | . | CASSQESLSSYEQYF
TRBJ1-2 | TRBV7-9 | . | CASISRGTNYGYTF
TRBJ2-1 | TRBV10-1 | . | CASSSTSGSFYNEQFF
TRBJ1-1 | TRBV5-1 | . | CASSLMPGGLNTEAFF
TRBJ2-1 | TRBV13 | . | CASSLGLLGGNEQFF
TRBJ1-6 | TRBV6-4 | . | CASSDYSYNSPLHF
TRBJ1-1 | TRBV5-4 | few | CASSQGLLAEAFF
TRBJ1-5 | TRBV9 | . | CASSPNTGFESQHF
TRBJ1-5 | TRBV28 | . | CASSPGTNHQPQHF
TRBJ1-5 | TRBV7-9 | . | CASSLDRGNQPQHF
TRBJ2-3 | TRBV11-2 | . | CASSLGAGGTDTQYF
TRBJ2-2 | TRBV2 | . | CASSDGGYTGELFF
TRBJ1-1 | TRBV28 | few | CASSYPPGALNTEAFF
TRBJ1-1 | TRBV5-1 | few | CASSSDTGEAFF
TRBJ1-1 | TRBV5-1 | once | CASSFSPWQGGEAFF
TRBJ1-1 | TRBV5-1 | . | CASSSQRAADTEAFF
TRBJ1-5 | TRBV18 | few | CASSQQGLGNQPQHF
TRBJ2-2 | TRBV4-1 | . | CASSQEGSYTGELFF
TRBJ2-2 | TRBV2 | few | CASSDRRGPITGELFF
TRBJ1-6 | TRBV18 | . | CASSPSTGPNSPLHF
TRBJ2-7 | TRBV19 | . | CASSIIGDSYEQYF
TRBJ1-6 | TRBV30 | . | CAWAGEGGDNSPLHF
TRBJ1-6 | TRBV7-8 | . | CASSHQTGGESPLHF
TRBJ1-6 | TRBV6-5 | . | CASSYGGSPLHF